What follows is one T cell receptor beta chain and its context. The antigen it recognizes is unknown. Nothing much larger sits one base from this clone, and base qualities are not available. These data come from a study of blood T cell repertoires in COVID-19 (dated by TCRdb to 2019 to 2021). Some background on the complete study: Samples covering the acute and convalescent phases of COVID-19 were provided by collaborators in the United States, Italy and Spain. The material from the prospective study consisted of cDNA or gDNA derived from T cells, B-cell-depleted T cells, or PBMCs. Subjects who had been exposed to COVID-19, were actively infected with it, or had recovered from it provided the deeply sampled blood TCRbeta repertoires that made up the dataset. The repertoires were released in a freely available public database intended as a resource for research on the immune response to SARS-CoV-2. The samples were drawn from the first 160 participants of the ongoing ImmuneRACE study and from 950 to 1,500 subjects provided by 6 global collaborators. Sample metadata almost always included a de-identified subject ID, COVID-19 status, age in years and sex. Where available, HLA class I and class II types were obtained from metadata supplied by the sample provider rather than from assay-based typing.

Participants in the prospective study were enrolled through a virtual design, were aged about 18 to 100 years, and lived in 20 to 30 United States geographic areas. To assign participants to cohorts, the prospective study relied on clinical history that participants themselves reported in a screening survey and a study questionnaire. A participant counted as exposed if, within 2 weeks of entering the study, that participant had been in contact with someone who had a PCR-confirmed or clinician-diagnosed COVID-19 case. In the prospective study, whole blood, serum and a nasopharyngeal or oropharyngeal swab were collected from each participant by mobile phlebotomists. Prospective study participants could optionally give additional blood draws and questionnaires over an approximately 2-month period. Blood samples from the prospective study were shipped frozen or at room temperature prior to DNA extraction.

What the authors observed across the whole study: The quantity of clinical and demographic metadata differed by source and by participant and was supplied without curation.

The immunoSEQ Assay, a bias-controlled multiplex PCR, was used to amplify TCRbeta CDR3 regions from genomic DNA. For the original study's pipeline: Nucleated cell counts per sample were estimated from amplification of reference gene primers within the assay. To quantify the absolute abundance of each unique TCRbeta CDR3 rearrangement, sequence reads were collapsed and filtered. For each sample, productive Simpson clonality was calculated as the square root of Simpson's diversity index across productive rearrangements. The table comes from immuneACCESS by way of TCRdb, which keeps in-frame sequences with V and J called. Part of the clones is missing from these tables; in studies checked, under half for an unresolved V gene and the rest for unknown reasons. The V and J calls and clone size are taken from that table; D and trimming were inferred from the DNA. This sample lists about 140,000 clones; approximately 88% were detected once. Roughly 5% of the sample rests with the top ten.

The CDR3 runs 16 amino acids, cysteine and phenylalanine included. Of all the DNA, just the CDR3 is kept, 48 bases in frame from base 1. CDR1 and CDR2, looked up from the germline V gene, are SGHRS and YFSETQ. Between the V and J ends, shortened by 1 base and 2 bases respectively, the junction contains 16 bases. Recombination connected TRBV5-1 to TRBJ2-7, with a weak D call of TRBD1 (6 bases match). Input material: PBMCs or T cells enriched from blood (not recorded which). This receptor was taken from a man between 65 and 85 years old who had been exposed to COVID-19. This receptor has the CDR3 CASSLIPGADPYEQYF. The DNA reads TGCGCCAGCAGCTTGATCCCAGGGGCAGACCCCTACGAGCAGTACTTC.